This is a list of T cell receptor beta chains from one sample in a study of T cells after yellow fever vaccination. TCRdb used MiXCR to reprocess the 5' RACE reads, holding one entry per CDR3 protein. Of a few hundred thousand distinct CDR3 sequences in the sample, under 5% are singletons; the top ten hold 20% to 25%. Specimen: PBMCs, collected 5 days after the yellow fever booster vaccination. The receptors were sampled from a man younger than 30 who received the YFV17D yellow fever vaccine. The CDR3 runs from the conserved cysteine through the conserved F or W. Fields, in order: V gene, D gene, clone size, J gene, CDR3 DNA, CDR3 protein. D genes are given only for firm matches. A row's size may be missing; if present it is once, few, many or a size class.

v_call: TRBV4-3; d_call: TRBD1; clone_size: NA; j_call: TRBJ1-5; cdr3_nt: TGCGCCAGCAGCCAAGATCGAGCCAGGGGGCCGGAGTCAATGGATCAGCCCCAGCATTTT; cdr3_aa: CASSQDRARGPESMDQPQHF
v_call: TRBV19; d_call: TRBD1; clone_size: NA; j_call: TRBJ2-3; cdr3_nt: TGTGCCAGTAGTATATACCCGGGGACAGAGCAGTATTTT; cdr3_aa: CASSIYPGTEQYF
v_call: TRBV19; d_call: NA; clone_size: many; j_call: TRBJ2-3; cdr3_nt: TGTGCCAGTAGTACCCCTAGCACAGATACGCAGTATTTT; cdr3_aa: CASSTPSTDTQYF
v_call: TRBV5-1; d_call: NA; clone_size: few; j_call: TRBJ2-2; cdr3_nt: TGCGCCAGCAGTAGTGCAGGGCCTAACACCGGGGAGCTGTTTTTT; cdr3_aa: CASSSAGPNTGELFF
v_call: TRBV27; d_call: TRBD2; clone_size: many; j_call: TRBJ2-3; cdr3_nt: TGTGCCAGCAGTTTGCTAGCGGGGGGTTACACAGATACGCAGTATTTT; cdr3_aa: CASSLLAGGYTDTQYF
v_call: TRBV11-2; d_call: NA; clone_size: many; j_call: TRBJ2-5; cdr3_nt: TGTGCCAGCAGCCCAGGCGGAAACAGTTTCCTTTCCCAAGAGACCCAGTACTTC; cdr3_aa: CASSPGGNSFLSQETQYF
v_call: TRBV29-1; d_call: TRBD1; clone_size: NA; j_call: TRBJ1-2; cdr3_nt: TGCAGCGTGGAGACAGGGCAGTATGGCTACACCTTC; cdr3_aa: CSVETGQYGYTF
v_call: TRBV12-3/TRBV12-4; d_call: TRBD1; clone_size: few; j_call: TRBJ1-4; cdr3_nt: TGTGCCAGCAGTTTCTGGGACAGTAATGAAAAACTGTTTTTT; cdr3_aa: CASSFWDSNEKLFF
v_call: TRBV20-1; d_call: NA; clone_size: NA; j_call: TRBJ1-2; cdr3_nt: TGCAGTGCCAGTTGGGTCAGGGAGAAAGATGGCTACACCTTC; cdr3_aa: CSASWVREKDGYTF
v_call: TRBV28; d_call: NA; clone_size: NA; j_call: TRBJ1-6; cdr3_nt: TGTGCCAGCGGTGAATTCCGGAACCTCCACTTT; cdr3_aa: CASGEFRNLHF
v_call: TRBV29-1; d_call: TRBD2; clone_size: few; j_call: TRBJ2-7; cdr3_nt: TGCAGCGTCGGGACTAGCGGGGGGGCCTACGAGCAGTACTTC; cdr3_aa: CSVGTSGGAYEQYF
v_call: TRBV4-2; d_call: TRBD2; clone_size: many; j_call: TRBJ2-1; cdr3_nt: TGTGCCAGCAGCCAAGATGGGACTAGCGGCTACAATGAGCAGTTCTTC; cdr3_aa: CASSQDGTSGYNEQFF
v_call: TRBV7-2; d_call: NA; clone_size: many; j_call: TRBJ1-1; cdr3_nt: TGTGCCAGCAGCTTTACAGACCGAAGGCTCTGGAGCACTGAAGCTTTCTTT; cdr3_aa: CASSFTDRRLWSTEAFF
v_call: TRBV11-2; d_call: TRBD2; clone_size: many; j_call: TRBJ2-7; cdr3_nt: TGTGCCAGCCGGAGCCGGGGGGGCGACGAGCAGTACTTC; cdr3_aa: CASRSRGGDEQYF
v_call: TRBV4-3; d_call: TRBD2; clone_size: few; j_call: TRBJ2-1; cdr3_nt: TGCGCCAGCAGCCATCAAACTAGCGGGGGCTCCAAGCAGTTCTTC; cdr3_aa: CASSHQTSGGSKQFF
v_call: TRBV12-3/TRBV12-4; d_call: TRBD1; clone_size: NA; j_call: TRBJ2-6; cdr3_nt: TGTGCCAGCACCAAGGGGCTAAACAGGGGAGTGGCTGGGGCCAACGTCCTGACTTTC; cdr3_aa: CASTKGLNRGVAGANVLTF
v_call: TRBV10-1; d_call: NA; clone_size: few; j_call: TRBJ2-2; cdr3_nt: TGCGCCAGCAGGGTGGCCAGGACCGGGGAGCTGTTTTTT; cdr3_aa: CASRVARTGELFF
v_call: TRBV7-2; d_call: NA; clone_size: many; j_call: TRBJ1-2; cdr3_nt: TGTGCCAGCAGCTTAGCGCGGAGACAGTCCTATGGCTACACCTTC; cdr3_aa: CASSLARRQSYGYTF
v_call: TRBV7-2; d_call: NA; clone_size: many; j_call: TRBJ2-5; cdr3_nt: TGTGCCAGCAGCCCTAAAGAGACCCAGTACTTC; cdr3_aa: CASSPKETQYF
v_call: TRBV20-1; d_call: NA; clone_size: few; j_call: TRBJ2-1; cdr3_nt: TGCAGTGCTAAAGACATCCCCTCCTACAATGAGCAGTTCTTC; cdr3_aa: CSAKDIPSYNEQFF
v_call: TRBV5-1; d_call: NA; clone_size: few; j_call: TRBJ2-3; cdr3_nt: TGCGCCAGCAGCTTGGCCAGCTCGGGGCATAGCACAGATACGCAGTATTTT; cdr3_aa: CASSLASSGHSTDTQYF
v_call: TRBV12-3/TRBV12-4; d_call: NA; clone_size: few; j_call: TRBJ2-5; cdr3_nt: TGTGCCAGCGGAATGGAGACCCAGTACTTC; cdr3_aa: CASGMETQYF
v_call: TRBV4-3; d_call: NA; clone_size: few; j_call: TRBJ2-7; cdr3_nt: TGCGCCAGCAGCCAAGATGTGGAGGGGTACGAGCAGTACTTC; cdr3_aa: CASSQDVEGYEQYF
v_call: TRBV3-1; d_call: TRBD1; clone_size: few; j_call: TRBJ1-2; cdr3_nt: TGTGCCAGCAGCCCGGGGACAGACTCTCGTGGCTACACCTTC; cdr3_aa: CASSPGTDSRGYTF
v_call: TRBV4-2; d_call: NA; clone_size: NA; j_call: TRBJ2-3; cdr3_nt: TGTGCCAGCAGCCAAGGCGATGAGGGCACAGATACGCAGTATTTT; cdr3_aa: CASSQGDEGTDTQYF
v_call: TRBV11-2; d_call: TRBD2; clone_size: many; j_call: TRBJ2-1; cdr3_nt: TGTGCCAGCAGCTTAAGTGGGGGGGACCCTAGCTCCTACAATGAGCAGTTCTTC; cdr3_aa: CASSLSGGDPSSYNEQFF
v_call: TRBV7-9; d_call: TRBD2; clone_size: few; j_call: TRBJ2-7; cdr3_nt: TGTGCCAGCGCCCCAGCGGGGGTCGGCGAGCAGTACTTC; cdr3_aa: CASAPAGVGEQYF
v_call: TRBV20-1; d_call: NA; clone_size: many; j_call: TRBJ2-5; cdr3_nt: TGCAGTGCTAGAGATTCCCTCCAAGAGACCCAGTACTTC; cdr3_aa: CSARDSLQETQYF
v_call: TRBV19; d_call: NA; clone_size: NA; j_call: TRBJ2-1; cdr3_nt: TGTGCCAGTAGTAAGGGTTACAATGAGCAGTTCTTC; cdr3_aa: CASSKGYNEQFF
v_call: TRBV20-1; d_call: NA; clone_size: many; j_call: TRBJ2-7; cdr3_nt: TGCAGTGCTAGAGATCCGGGGGCAACCTACGAGCAGTACTTC; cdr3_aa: CSARDPGATYEQYF
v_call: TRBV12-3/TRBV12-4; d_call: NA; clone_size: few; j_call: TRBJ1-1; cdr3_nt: TGTGCCAGCAGTTTTTTTGGGGGGCATATGAACACTGAAGCTTTCTTT; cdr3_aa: CASSFFGGHMNTEAFF
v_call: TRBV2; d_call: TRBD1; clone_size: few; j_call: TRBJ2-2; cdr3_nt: TGTGCCAGCAGTACCAGACAGGGCTGGGTAACCGGGGAGCTGTTTTTT; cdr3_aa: CASSTRQGWVTGELFF
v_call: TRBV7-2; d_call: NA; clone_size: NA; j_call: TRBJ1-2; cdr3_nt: TGTGCCAGCAGCCCCCGGGGGGTTTGGCATGGCTACACCTTC; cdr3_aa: CASSPRGVWHGYTF
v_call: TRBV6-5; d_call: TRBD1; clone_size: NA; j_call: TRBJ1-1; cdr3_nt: TGTGCCAGCAAGAGAGACAGGGGATTCTACACTGAAGCTTTCTTT; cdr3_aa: CASKRDRGFYTEAFF
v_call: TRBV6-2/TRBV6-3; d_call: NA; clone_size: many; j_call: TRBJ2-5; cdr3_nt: TGTGCCAGCAGTGGGAGGAACCAAGAGACCCAGTACTTC; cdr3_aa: CASSGRNQETQYF
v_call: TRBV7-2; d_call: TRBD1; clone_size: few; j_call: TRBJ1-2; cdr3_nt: TGTGCCAGCAGCCCCCCTGGGACAGCCCCCTTTGGTGGCTACACCTTC; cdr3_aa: CASSPPGTAPFGGYTF
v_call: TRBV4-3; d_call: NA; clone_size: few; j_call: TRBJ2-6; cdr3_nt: TGCGCCAGCAGCCACCGCGGGCGGGCTGGGGCCAACGTCCTGACTTTC; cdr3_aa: CASSHRGRAGANVLTF
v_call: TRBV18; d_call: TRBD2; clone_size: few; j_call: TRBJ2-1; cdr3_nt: TGTGCCAGCTCACCGGGACTAGTAAAATACAATGAGCAGTTCTTC; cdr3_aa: CASSPGLVKYNEQFF
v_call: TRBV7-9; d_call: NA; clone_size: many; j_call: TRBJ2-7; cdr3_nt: TGTGCCAGCAGCCGTCGTTGGACGAGCTCCTACGAGCAGTACTTC; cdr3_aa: CASSRRWTSSYEQYF
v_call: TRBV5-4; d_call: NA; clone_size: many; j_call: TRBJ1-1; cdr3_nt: TGTGCCAGCAGCCCCCCCGGACAAGTTTACACTGAAGCTTTCTTT; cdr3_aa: CASSPPGQVYTEAFF
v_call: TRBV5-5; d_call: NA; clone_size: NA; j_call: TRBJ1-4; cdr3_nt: TGTGCCAGCAGACCTCCAACGGGGGAATCGGAAAAACTGTTTTTT; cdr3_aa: CASRPPTGESEKLFF
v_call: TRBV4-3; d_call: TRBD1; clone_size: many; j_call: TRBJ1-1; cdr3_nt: TGCGCCAGCAGCACCCCAGGGGGCACTGAAGCTTTCTTT; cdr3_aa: CASSTPGGTEAFF
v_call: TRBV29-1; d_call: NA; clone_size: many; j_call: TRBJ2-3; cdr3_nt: TGCAGCGTTGAAGACAGGGTCCCAGATACGCAGTATTTT; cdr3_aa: CSVEDRVPDTQYF
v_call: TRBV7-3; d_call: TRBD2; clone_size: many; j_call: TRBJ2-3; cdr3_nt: TGTGCCAGCAGCTTCGGGGGGGCTGGCACAGATACGCAGTATTTT; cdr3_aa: CASSFGGAGTDTQYF
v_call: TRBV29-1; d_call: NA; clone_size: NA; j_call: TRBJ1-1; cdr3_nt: TGCAGCGTCACCGGGACGGCGGGGACTGAAGCTTTCTTT; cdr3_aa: CSVTGTAGTEAFF
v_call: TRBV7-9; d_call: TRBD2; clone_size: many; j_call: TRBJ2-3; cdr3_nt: TGTGCCAGCAGCTTAGCGAGAGGCGGGGGAGCTAGCACAGATACGCAGTATTTT; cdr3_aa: CASSLARGGGASTDTQYF
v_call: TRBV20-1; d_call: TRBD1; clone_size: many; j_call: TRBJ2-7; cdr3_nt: TGCAGTGCTAGAGACCGGACAGGGAACGAGCAGTACTTC; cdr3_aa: CSARDRTGNEQYF
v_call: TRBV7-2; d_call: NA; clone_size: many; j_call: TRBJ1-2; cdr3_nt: TGTGCCAGCAGCTCCCGGGGCGGAAACTATGGCTACACCTTC; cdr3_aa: CASSSRGGNYGYTF
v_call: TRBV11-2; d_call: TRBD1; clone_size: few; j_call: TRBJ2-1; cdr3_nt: TGTGCCAGCAGCATGCGACAGGGTTTTAATGAGCAGTTCTTC; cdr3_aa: CASSMRQGFNEQFF
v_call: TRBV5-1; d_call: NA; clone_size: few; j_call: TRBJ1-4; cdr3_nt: TGCGCCAGCAGGTCGATGGGGCAGGGGCATGAAAAACTGTTTTTT; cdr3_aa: CASRSMGQGHEKLFF